The 19 T cell receptor beta chains below come from one sample, sequenced in a study of CD8 T cells in ankylosing spondylitis. TCRdb passed the 5' RACE reads through MiXCR, listing each CDR3 protein once. The data contain approximately 220,000 distinct CDR3 sequences, around a quarter of them singletons. The specimen sequenced was blood, either unsorted or a sorted T cell fraction (not recorded which). All receptors come from a male donor with ankylosing spondylitis or in good health (not recorded which).

This clonotype was recorded many times. The rearrangement links TRBV12-3 or TRBV12-4 to TRBJ1-1; D is uncertain. Trimming took off 5 bases at V and 0 bases at J, with 10 bases between the two ends. CDR3 size: 14 residues. The CDR3 spells CASSQNNLNTEAFF. The CDR3 DNA follows: TGTGCCAGCAGTCAGAACAATCTGAACACTGAAGCTTTCTTT.

The V call is TRBV6-4, the J call TRBJ2-1; 9 bases match TRBD2. CDR1 is MRHNA and CDR2 is SNTAGT in the germline V gene. Unmatched junction bases numbered 11, after V lost 11 bases and J lost 9 bases. The CDR3 sequence is 13 residues long. CDR3 in amino acids: CALKASGKGEQFF. The CDR3 bases are TGTGCCCTCAAGGCTAGCGGGAAGGGTGAGCAGTTCTTC.

This chain links TRBV4-1 with TRBJ1-2; D is possibly TRBD1 (5 bases). Germline V lookup: CDR1 MGHRA, CDR2 YSYEKL. This CDR3 has 16 amino acids. The V end lost 3 bases, the J end lost 0 bases, and 14 bases lay between the germline ends. The CDR3 sequence is CASSQGRTDPNYGYTF. CDR3 nucleotide sequence: TGCGCCAGCAGCCAGGGACGGACGGACCCTAACTATGGCTACACCTTC.

Only a few counts were recorded for this clonotype. This chain joins TRBV29-1 and TRBJ2-1; maybe TRBD2 (5 bases). The germline V and J ends were trimmed by 1 base and 4 bases, with 11 bases remaining between them. CDR1 SQVTM and CDR2 ANQGSEA come from the germline V gene. This CDR3 has 14 amino acids. DNA of the CDR3: TGCAGCGTTGAAGGTCGGCTAGCTTACAATGAGCAGTTCTTC. As protein: CSVEGRLAYNEQFF.

The J gene is TRBJ2-7, the V gene TRBV6-1; 8 nucleotides align to TRBD1. The CDR3 sequence is 18 residues long. Germline V lookup: CDR1 MNHNS, CDR2 SASEGT. V was clipped by 6 bases and J by 3 bases; unmatched bases: 19. CDR3 nucleotides: TGTGCCAGCAGATCCATGGGCAGGGGGCGAAGGAGCTTCTACGAGCAGTACTTC. The encoded protein is CASRSMGRGRRSFYEQYF.

This chain uses TRBV19 with TRBJ1-1; no reliable D call. V lost 5 bases and J 7 bases, leaving 14 bases between the germline ends. The germline V gene encodes CDR1 LNHDA and CDR2 SQIVND (reference sequence). This CDR3 spans 13 amino acids. The CDR3 is CASSVGKRNEAFF. DNA for the CDR3: TGTGCCAGTAGTGTCGGGAAGAGAAATGAAGCTTTCTTT.

The gene calls are TRBV5-1 and TRBJ2-1, with a possible D match to TRBD2 (5 bases). This CDR3 region has 16 residues. V lost 4 bases, J lost 0 bases, and 14 bases lay in between. Germline V gene data show CDR1 as SGHRS and CDR2 as YFSETQ. CDR3 in DNA: TGCGCCAGCAGCCTGAGGGCGTCGGGCTCCTACAATGAGCAGTTCTTC. This encodes CASSLRASGSYNEQFF.

In its sample, this clonotype was seen a few times. The CDR3 DNA sequence: TGTGCCAGCAGCCCCCGGGGGCAGAACAATGAGCAGTTCTTC. Encoded protein: CASSPRGQNNEQFF. The chain carries TRBV6-2 or TRBV6-3 and TRBJ2-1; TRBD1 or TRBD2 may be the D gene (6 bases each). With 6 bases removed from V and 5 bases from J, the gap between germline ends came to 14 bases. This CDR3 spans 14 amino acids. Germline loops: CDR1 MNHEY, CDR2 SVGEGT.

This clonotype has at least ten counts. The gene calls are TRBV10-3 and TRBJ2-1; TRBD2 agrees at 7 bases. Germline assignment: CDR1 ENHRY and CDR2 SYGVKD. Trimming removed 7 bases from V and 4 bases from J; junction bases left unmatched: 7. The CDR3 contains 14 residues. The CDR3 nucleotides are TGTGCCATCACGGGCGGGAGTACGTACAATGAGCAGTTCTTC. This gives the protein CAITGGSTYNEQFF.

Note on this clonotype: One end of the junction does not line up with germline, which may come from a read error. The J gene is TRBJ2-3, the V gene TRBV3-1; TRBD2 matches at 9 bases. The CDR3 spans 12 residues. CDR1 and CDR2 from the germline V gene are LGHDT and YNNKEL (reference sequence). The CDR3 nucleotides are TGTGCCAGCAGCCGCCCCGGGACTAGCTATAATTTT. Residues: CASSRPGTSYNF.

This clonotype was detected many times. This chain connects TRBV6-2 or TRBV6-3 to TRBJ2-6, with D possibly matching TRBD2 (5 bases). Germline V gene lookup returns CDR1 MNHEY and CDR2 SVGEGT. CDR3 length equals 18 residues. Trimming pared 2 bases from V and 0 bases from J, leaving 14 bases between. The CDR3 protein is CASSYTEGRSSGANVLTF. DNA of the CDR3: TGTGCCAGCAGTTACACAGAGGGCCGGAGCTCTGGGGCCAACGTCCTGACTTTC.

The chain combines TRBV6-1 with TRBJ2-3; the D gene is possibly TRBD2 (7 bases). The CDR3 runs 15 residues. The V end was cut by 6 bases, the J end by 1 base, with 14 bases between. Germline CDR1 MNHNS, CDR2 SASEGT. For the CDR3, the DNA is TGTGCCAGCAGGGGAGTCGGGGGGCGCACAGATACGCAGTATTTT. This gives the protein CASRGVGGRTDTQYF.

This chain joins TRBV29-1 and TRBJ1-3; D is undetermined. The CDR3 spans 12 residues. The V and J ends lost 5 bases and 0 bases respectively, with 5 bases between them. The germline CDR1 and CDR2 sequences are SQVTM and ANQGSEA. The CDR3 nucleotides are TGCAGCGTTATCAGCTCTGGAAACACCATATATTTT. It yields the protein CSVISSGNTIYF. Supplemented by reference TRBV29-1 and TRBJ1-3, the full variable domain reads SAVISQKPSRDICQRGTSLTIQCQVDSQVTMMFWYRQQPGQSLTLIATANQGSEATYESGFVIDKFPISRPNLTFSTLTVSNMSPEDSSIYLCSVISSGNTIYFGEGSWLTVV.

This clonotype has more than one count but fewer than ten. The genes are TRBV25-1 and TRBJ2-7; unclear D gene. In germline, CDR1 is MGHDK, CDR2 SYGVNS. The CDR3 length is 14 residues. V gave up 2 bases and J gave up 0 bases, with 8 bases separating them. CDR3 sequence reads: CASSERPGSYEQYF. CDR3 bases: TGTGCCAGCAGTGAACGTCCGGGCTCCTACGAGCAGTACTTC.

This clonotype was observed many times. The gene calls are TRBV11-2 and TRBJ2-3, with 10 bases that match TRBD2. The ends lost 3 bases at V and 2 bases at J; junction bases unmatched: 5. The germline V gene encodes CDR1 SGHAT and CDR2 FQNNGV. There are 16 residues in the CDR3. CDR3: CASSFLAGDPTDTQYF. CDR3 sequence (DNA): TGTGCCAGCAGCTTCCTAGCGGGAGATCCCACAGATACGCAGTATTTT. Based on the CDR3 plus reference TRBV11-2 and TRBJ2-3, the full variable domain is EAGVAQSPRYKIIEKRQSVAFWCNPISGHATLYWYQQILGQGPKLLIQFQNNGVVDDSQLPKDRFSAERLKGVDSTLKIQPAKLEDSAVYLCASSFLAGDPTDTQYFGPGTRLTVL.

CDR3 residues: CSARRVGMVTEAFF. The CDR3 nucleotides are TGCAGTGCTAGGCGGGTTGGGATGGTCACTGAAGCTTTCTTT. The chain combines TRBV20-1 with TRBJ1-1; D is ambiguous. V shed 3 bases and J shed 4 bases, with 15 bases lying between them. The length of the CDR3 is 14 residues. Germline-derived CDR1 and CDR2 are DFQATT and SNEGSKA (reference sequence).

The J gene is TRBJ2-1, the V gene TRBV5-1; D is ambiguous. The V gene's germline CDR1 is SGHRS and CDR2 YFSETQ. Trimming took off 0 bases at V and 3 bases at J, with 10 bases between the two ends. This CDR3 has 15 amino acids. The CDR3 DNA is TGCGCCAGCAGCTTGGGAATGCAGAGCTACAATGAGCAGTTCTTC. It encodes CASSLGMQSYNEQFF.

This clonotype was observed at least ten times. The rearrangement links TRBV6-1 to TRBJ2-1; 11 bases fit TRBD2. V dropped 8 bases and J dropped 4; count of bases not matched to a gene: 7. The germline gives CDR1 MNHNS, CDR2 SASEGT. This CDR3 region has 15 residues. The CDR3 here is CASRLGLAVYNEQFF. CDR3 nucleotide sequence: TGTGCCAGCCGATTGGGACTAGCGGTATACAATGAGCAGTTCTTC.

This clonotype was recorded at least ten times. The chain combines TRBV5-1 with TRBJ2-3; TRBD1 agrees at 9 bases. Germline V gene lookup returns CDR1 SGHRS and CDR2 YFSETQ. This CDR3 has 16 residues. Trimming cost V 4 bases and J 3 bases; bases outside gene matches: 9. The CDR3 bases are TGCGCCAGCAGCGCCGGACAGGGGACGACTACAGATACGCAGTATTTT. This codes for CASSAGQGTTTDTQYF.